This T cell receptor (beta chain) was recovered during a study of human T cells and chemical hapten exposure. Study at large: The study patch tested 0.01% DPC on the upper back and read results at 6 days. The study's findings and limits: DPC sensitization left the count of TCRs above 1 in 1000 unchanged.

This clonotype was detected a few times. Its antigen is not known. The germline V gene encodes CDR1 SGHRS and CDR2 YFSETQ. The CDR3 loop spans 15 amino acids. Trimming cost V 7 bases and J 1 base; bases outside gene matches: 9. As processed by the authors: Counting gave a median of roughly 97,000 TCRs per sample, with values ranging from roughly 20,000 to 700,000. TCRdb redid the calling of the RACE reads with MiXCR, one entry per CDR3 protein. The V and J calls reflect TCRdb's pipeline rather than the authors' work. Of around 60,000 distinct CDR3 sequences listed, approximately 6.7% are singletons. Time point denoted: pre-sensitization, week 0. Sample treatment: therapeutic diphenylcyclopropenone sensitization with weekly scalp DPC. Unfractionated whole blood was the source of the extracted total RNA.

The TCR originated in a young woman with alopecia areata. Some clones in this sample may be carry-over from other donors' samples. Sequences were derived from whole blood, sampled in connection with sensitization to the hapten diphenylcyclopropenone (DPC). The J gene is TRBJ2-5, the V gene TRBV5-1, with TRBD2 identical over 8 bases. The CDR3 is CASAMGRGAQETQYF. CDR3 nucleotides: TGCGCCAGCGCAATGGGGCGGGGGGCCCAAGAGACCCAGTACTTC.